This T cell receptor beta chain is from a study of T cells in women clearing cervical HPV infection. Study results and limitations: Repertoire richness, not evenness, was significantly elevated in CIN3+ cases versus controls.

As for this clone: Antigen: not known. The sequence runs out 3 residues before the end of the CDR3; the remainder is reconstructed from the germline J gene.

CDR1 GTSNPN and CDR2 SVGIG come from the germline V gene (reference sequence). The CDR3 is 15 amino acids. V lost 4 bases and J lost 2; bases outside the gene matches: 9. This table comes from immunoSEQ multiplex PCR, and its TCRdb copy is limited to in-frame clones, with some not included. This sample contains 30,000 to 40,000 clones. The material sequenced was blood buffy coat. This clonotype originated in a woman between 18 and 70 years old with a cervical HPV16 infection that either progressed to CIN3+ or cleared (not recorded which). V gene TRBV30 combines with J gene TRBJ2-3; the match to TRBD1 covers 7 bases. The CDR3 reads CAWKGAGAFTDTQYF. CDR3 DNA, as far as it was read: TGTGCCTGGAAGGGGGCAGGGGCTTTCACAGATACG.